This TCR beta chain appears in the sequencing data of a study of blood T cell repertoires in COVID-19. Whole-study context: COVID-19 samples from acute and convalescent phases originated in the United States, Italy and Spain. PBMCs, B-cell-depleted T cells, or T cells were the source of the cDNA or gDNA that made up the material.

The length of the CDR3 is 13 residues. Per germline, CDR1 SQVTM and CDR2 ANQGSEA. Unmatched junction bases numbered 4, after V lost 4 bases and J lost 6 bases. In the original processing: Scientists estimated how many nucleated cells there were by amplifying reference gene primers. Produced via immunoSEQ multiplex PCR; TCRdb's table is partial and in-frame only. The DNA was the basis for D and trimming; V, J and clone size are from that table. The table records more than 200,000 clones, around 87% of them present only once. Seattle patients were enrolled while actively infected and followed longitudinally.

Sequencing input: peripheral blood. The sequence was obtained from a woman aged 55 to 70 with COVID-19, enrolled during active disease. The chain uses TRBV29-1 and TRBJ2-4, with 9 bases identical to TRBD1. Here the CDR3 DNA reads TGCAGCGTTGCGCGACAGGGGGGAAACATTCAGTACTTC. Amino acids: CSVARQGGNIQYF. Using reference TRBV29-1 and TRBJ2-4 for the parts outside the CDR3, the full variable domain is SAVISQKPSRDICQRGTSLTIQCQVDSQVTMMFWYRQQPGQSLTLIATANQGSEATYESGFVIDKFPISRPNLTFSTLTVSNMSPEDSSIYLCSVARQGGNIQYFGAGTRLSVL.